These T cell receptor beta chains were read from a single sample in a study of T cell responses to AZD1222 COVID-19 vaccine. The protocol was immunoSEQ multiplex PCR, while the TCRdb copy is restricted to in-frame clones and leaves out a portion. In the table there are 90,000 to 150,000 clones, around 89% of which are singletons. Source: peripheral blood, taken 28 days after the second AZD1222 dose. Receptors were obtained from an adult who received the AZD1222 COVID-19 vaccine. The CDR3 runs from the conserved cysteine through the conserved F or W. The D gene is left open where the match is weak. Clone size is shown for a subset of rows, as once, few, many or a class of expanded clone.

v_call: TRBV19
j_call: TRBJ1-1
d_call: NA
clone_size: few
cdr3_aa: CASSIHTPLAEAFF
cdr3_nt: TGTGCCAGTAGTATACATACACCCTTGGCTGAAGCTTTCTTT

v_call: TRBV2
j_call: TRBJ2-4
d_call: NA
clone_size: NA
cdr3_aa: CASKGIAKNIQYF
cdr3_nt: TGTGCCAGCAAGGGTATAGCCAAAAACATTCAGTACTTC

v_call: TRBV3-1/TRBV3-2
j_call: TRBJ2-7
d_call: NA
clone_size: NA
cdr3_aa: CASSPLGRYEQYF
cdr3_nt: TGTGCCAGCAGCCCCTTGGGTCGTTACGAGCAGTACTTC

v_call: TRBV11-3
j_call: TRBJ1-1
d_call: NA
clone_size: NA
cdr3_aa: CASSLGLGAFF
cdr3_nt: TGTGCCAGCAGCTTGGGATTGGGCGCTTTCTTT

v_call: TRBV24-1
j_call: TRBJ2-3
d_call: NA
clone_size: NA
cdr3_aa: CATSDPSGVAGSTDTQYF
cdr3_nt: TGTGCCACCAGTGACCCCTCGGGGGTGGCGGGGAGCACAGATACGCAGTATTTT

v_call: TRBV30
j_call: TRBJ2-5
d_call: TRBD2
clone_size: NA
cdr3_aa: CAWTSGYQETQYF
cdr3_nt: TGTGCCTGGACTAGCGGGTACCAAGAGACCCAGTACTTC

v_call: TRBV7-2
j_call: TRBJ2-3
d_call: NA
clone_size: NA
cdr3_aa: CASSLRRRGSTDTQYF
cdr3_nt: TGTGCCAGCAGCTTACGGCGGCGGGGTAGCACAGATACGCAGTATTTT

v_call: TRBV12-3/TRBV12-4
j_call: TRBJ1-1
d_call: TRBD1
clone_size: NA
cdr3_aa: CASRPGTGVSAFF
cdr3_nt: TGTGCCAGCAGGCCCGGGACAGGGGTATCGGCTTTCTTT

v_call: TRBV29-1
j_call: TRBJ2-5
d_call: NA
clone_size: NA
cdr3_aa: CSGRLVQETQYF
cdr3_nt: TGCAGCGGACGACTAGTACAAGAGACCCAGTACTTC

v_call: TRBV3-1/TRBV3-2
j_call: TRBJ2-5
d_call: NA
clone_size: NA
cdr3_aa: CASSPRGKETQYF
cdr3_nt: TGTGCCAGCAGCCCCCGAGGTAAAGAGACCCAGTACTTC

v_call: TRBV3-1/TRBV3-2
j_call: TRBJ2-1
d_call: TRBD2
clone_size: NA
cdr3_aa: CASSQVLAGDNEQFF
cdr3_nt: TGTGCCAGCAGCCAAGTACTAGCGGGGGACAATGAGCAGTTCTTC

v_call: TRBV7-2
j_call: TRBJ2-1
d_call: TRBD1
clone_size: NA
cdr3_aa: CASSLAPGQGVGEQFF
cdr3_nt: TGTGCCAGCAGCTTAGCGCCGGGACAGGGAGTAGGTGAGCAGTTCTTC